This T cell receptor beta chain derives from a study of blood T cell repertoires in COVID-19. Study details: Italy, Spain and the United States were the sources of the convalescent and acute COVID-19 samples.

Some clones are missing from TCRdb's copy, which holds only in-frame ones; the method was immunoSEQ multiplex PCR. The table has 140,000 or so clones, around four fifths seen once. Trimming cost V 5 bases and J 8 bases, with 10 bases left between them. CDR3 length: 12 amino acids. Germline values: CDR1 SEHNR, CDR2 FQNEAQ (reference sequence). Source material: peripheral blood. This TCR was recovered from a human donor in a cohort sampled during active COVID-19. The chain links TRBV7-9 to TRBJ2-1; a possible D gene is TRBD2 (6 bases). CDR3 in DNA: TGTGCCAGCAGCCCTTCGGGGGATGAGCAGTTCTTC. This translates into CASSPSGDEQFF.